The clone carrying this T cell receptor beta chain was seen only once. The V segment lost 0 bases and the J segment 0 bases; nucleotides outside the gene matches: 5. CDR3 length: 16 residues. Germline-derived CDR1 and CDR2 are LGHNA and YSLEER. This sample is part of a study of technical replicates of blood from several donors. The table came from immunoSEQ multiplex PCR; TCRdb's copy has only in-frame clones and leaves some out. The data contain some 71,000 clones, nearly 98% of them seen just once; the ten biggest clones take up around 0.28%. This chain connects TRBV4-3 to TRBJ2-7; 7 positions agree with TRBD1. The source of this sequence is a human donor in good health. Sequences were obtained from T cells isolated from PBMCs. CDR3 region: CASSQDLDRFSYEQYF. As DNA, the CDR3 is TGCGCCAGCAGCCAAGACCTGGACAGGTTCTCCTACGAGCAGTACTTC.